This is a list of T cell receptor beta chains from one sample in a study of technical replicates of blood from a few donors. Data came from immunoSEQ multiplex PCR; TCRdb stores just in-frame clones and leaves some out. Here the sample spans 65,000 to 95,000 clones, 95% to 97% being singletons. The sequenced material came from T cells isolated from PBMCs. Every receptor here comes from a human donor in good health. The CDR3 runs from the conserved cysteine through the conserved F or W. A D gene is named only where the DNA matches it firmly. Clone size is given for some rows only: seen once, a few or many times, or a class if the clone is expanded.

>.|.|TRBV30|TRBJ1-2
CAWSVSPFRGNYGYTF
TGTGCCTGGAGTGTGTCGCCTTTCAGGGGTAACTATGGCTACACCTTC
>.|TRBD2|TRBV6-4|TRBJ2-1
CASAAGASGNEQFF
TGTGCCAGCGCAGCGGGGGCCTCCGGGAATGAGCAGTTCTTC
>.|TRBD1|TRBV5-4|TRBJ2-2
CASRYRGGSGELFF
TGTGCCAGCCGCTACAGGGGCGGCTCCGGGGAGCTGTTTTTT
>once|.|TRBV12-5|TRBJ2-5
CASGLVSETQYF
TGTGCTAGTGGTTTGGTATCTGAGACCCAGTACTTC
>once|TRBD2|TRBV2|TRBJ2-2
CASSGTSGGPPTGELFF
TGTGCCAGCAGCGGGACTAGCGGGGGGCCCCCAACCGGGGAGCTGTTTTTT
>.|.|TRBV7-9|TRBJ1-1
CASRNEGVLEAFF
TGTGCCAGCAGAAATGAGGGGGTCCTTGAAGCTTTCTTT
>.|TRBD2|TRBV5-1|TRBJ2-3
CASGLAGADTQYF
TGCGCCAGCGGACTAGCGGGAGCAGATACGCAGTATTTT
>.|.|TRBV7-2|TRBJ2-6
CASSRGGANVLTF
TGTGCCAGCAGCCGGGGAGGGGCCAACGTCCTGACTTTC
>.|TRBD1|TRBV4-1|TRBJ2-3
CASKIQGARGVGTDTQYF
TGCGCCAGCAAGATACAGGGGGCCCGAGGGGTCGGCACAGATACGCAGTATTTT
>once|.|TRBV6-5|TRBJ2-5
CASSYSETQYF
TGTGCCAGCAGTTACAGCGAGACCCAGTACTTC
>.|TRBD2|TRBV18|TRBJ2-1
CASSPAASGEQFF
TGTGCCAGCTCACCAGCGGCTAGCGGTGAGCAGTTCTTC
>.|TRBD2|TRBV15|TRBJ2-1
CATSSPGRNEQFF
TGTGCCACCAGCAGCCCCGGGAGGAATGAGCAGTTCTTC
>.|.|TRBV10-3|TRBJ2-1
CAIGGLNSYNEQFF
TGTGCCATCGGGGGACTTAATTCCTACAATGAGCAGTTCTTC
>.|.|TRBV5-1|TRBJ1-1
CASSFGQRRTEAFF
TGCGCCAGCAGCTTTGGACAGCGACGGACTGAAGCTTTCTTT
>.|TRBD2|TRBV2|TRBJ2-7
CASSEAITSGGISYEQYF
TGTGCCAGCAGTGAAGCTATCACTAGCGGGGGGATCTCCTACGAGCAGTACTTC
>once|.|TRBV4-1|TRBJ2-7
CASSQRPGQPYEQYF
TGCGCCAGCAGCCAACGACCGGGACAACCCTACGAGCAGTACTTC
>.|.|TRBV2|TRBJ2-3
CASSEASIDTQYF
TGTGCCAGCAGTGAAGCTAGTATAGATACGCAGTATTTT
>.|TRBD1|TRBV29-1|TRBJ2-5
CSVDGQDQTQYF
TGCAGCGTGGACGGACAGGATCAGACCCAGTACTTC
>.|.|TRBV4-1|TRBJ2-1
CASSQGPGLNNEQFF
TGCGCCAGCAGCCAAGGCCCTGGACTGAACAATGAGCAGTTCTTC
>once|.|TRBV11-2|TRBJ1-6
CASSLEYTPLHF
TGTGCCAGCAGCTTGGAGTATACACCCCTCCACTTT
>.|.|TRBV29-1|TRBJ2-7
CSVWGGTGPLEQYF
TGCAGCGTTTGGGGGGGGACAGGCCCTCTCGAGCAGTACTTC
>.|TRBD2|TRBV7-3|TRBJ2-3
CASSPISERGGADTQYF
TGTGCCAGCAGCCCCATTAGTGAGCGGGGGGGCGCAGATACGCAGTATTTT
>.|.|TRBV12-5|TRBJ1-6
CASGLVLSGMDYSPLHF
TGTGCTAGTGGTTTGGTACTATCCGGAATGGATTATTCACCCCTCCACTTT
>.|TRBD2|TRBV7-9|TRBJ2-7
CASSRSGSSYEQYF
TGTGCCAGCAGCCGTAGCGGGAGCTCCTACGAGCAGTACTTC
>.|.|TRBV19|TRBJ2-1
CASSTGDSSYNEQFF
TGTGCCAGTAGTACGGGAGATAGCTCCTACAATGAGCAGTTCTTC
>.|TRBD2|TRBV7-6|TRBJ2-2
CASSSGLAGPGSTGELFF
TGTGCCAGCAGCTCCGGGCTAGCGGGACCCGGGAGTACCGGGGAGCTGTTTTTT
>.|.|TRBV6-6|TRBJ2-5
CASSYSARGETQYF
TGTGCCAGCAGTTACTCGGCAAGGGGGGAGACCCAGTACTTC
>.|.|TRBV6-6|TRBJ2-6
CASSPTRSGANVLTF
TGTGCCAGCAGCCCGACAAGGTCTGGGGCCAACGTCCTGACTTTC
>.|TRBD2|TRBV2|TRBJ2-1
CASKATSGNNEQFF
TGTGCCAGCAAAGCGACTAGCGGGAACAATGAGCAGTTCTTC
>.|.|TRBV4-1|TRBJ2-3
CASSQGSTGYAQYF
TGCGCCAGCAGCCAAGGATCCACAGGTTACGCGCAGTATTTT
>.|.|TRBV28|TRBJ1-1
CASREQGWAFF
TGTGCCAGCAGAGAACAGGGATGGGCTTTCTTT
>.|.|TRBV19|TRBJ1-5
CASSIGQNQPQHF
TGTGCCAGTAGTATAGGGCAGAATCAGCCCCAGCATTTT
>.|.|TRBV5-6|TRBJ1-1
CASSSTQVTEAFF
TGTGCCAGCAGTTCGACCCAGGTCACTGAAGCTTTCTTT
>.|TRBD1|TRBV7-8|TRBJ1-1
CASRRQGVSTEAFF
TGTGCCAGCAGGAGACAGGGCGTTTCCACTGAAGCTTTCTTT
>.|.|TRBV5-4|TRBJ2-5
CASSPKGVSRGGMETQYF
TGTGCCAGCAGCCCTAAGGGGGTCAGTAGAGGTGGAATGGAGACCCAGTACTTC
>once|TRBD1|TRBV19|TRBJ1-2
CASSVDRGIDGYTF
TGTGCCAGTAGTGTTGACAGGGGGATCGATGGCTACACCTTC
>.|TRBD1|TRBV5-8|TRBJ2-7
CASSLALGGGYEQYF
TGTGCCAGCAGCTTGGCCCTAGGGGGCGGCTACGAGCAGTACTTC
>.|.|TRBV6-5|TRBJ1-4
CASSYGGESEKLFF
TGTGCCAGCAGTTACGGCGGCGAGAGTGAAAAACTGTTTTTT
>.|TRBD2|TRBV9|TRBJ2-1
CASSDRDYQSYNEQFF
TGTGCCAGCAGCGACCGGGACTACCAATCCTACAATGAGCAGTTCTTC
>.|.|TRBV5-1|TRBJ2-1
CASSLTGHNEQFF
TGCGCCAGCAGCCTGACAGGACACAATGAGCAGTTCTTC
>few|TRBD2|TRBV5-1|TRBJ2-1
CASSLGLAGVEQFF
TGCGCCAGCAGCTTGGGACTAGCGGGAGTCGAGCAGTTCTTC
>.|.|TRBV7-9|TRBJ2-3
CASSLELWGEDTQYF
TGTGCCAGCAGCTTAGAGCTTTGGGGAGAAGATACGCAGTATTTT
>.|TRBD2|TRBV29-1|TRBJ2-4
CSVAFPAGGPPAKNIQYF
TGCAGCGTTGCGTTTCCAGCGGGGGGGCCCCCGGCCAAAAACATTCAGTACTTC
>.|.|TRBV5-6|TRBJ2-7
CASSLRGYEQYF
TGTGCCAGCAGCCTTAGGGGGTACGAGCAGTACTTC
>.|.|TRBV6-1|TRBJ1-6
CASRGNSPLHF
TGTGCCAGCCGGGGTAATTCACCCCTCCACTTT
>.|.|TRBV4-2|TRBJ1-1
CASSQARGSNTEAFF
TGTGCCAGCAGCCAGGCTCGGGGGTCGAACACTGAAGCTTTCTTT
>.|.|TRBV19|TRBJ2-7
CASSRGGGYEQYF
TGTGCCAGCTCTCGGGGAGGAGGTTACGAGCAGTACTTC
>.|.|TRBV18|TRBJ2-7
CASSPQGSNEQYF
TGTGCCAGCTCACCGCAGGGTAGTAACGAGCAGTACTTC
>.|TRBD1|TRBV28|TRBJ2-7
CATHGTETYEQYF
TGTGCCACCCATGGGACAGAAACCTACGAGCAGTACTTC
>.|.|TRBV2|TRBJ2-1
CASPSPEYNEQFF
TGTGCCAGCCCATCTCCGGAGTATAATGAGCAGTTCTTC
>.|TRBD2|TRBV27|TRBJ2-7
CASSFSGTSNYEQYF
TGTGCCAGCAGTTTTTCCGGGACTAGCAATTACGAGCAGTACTTC
>.|TRBD2|TRBV28|TRBJ2-1
CASSLGRGRNEQFF
TGTGCCAGCAGTTTAGGGCGCGGGAGGAATGAGCAGTTCTTC
>.|.|TRBV11-2|TRBJ2-1
CASSLDIVRDEQFF
TGTGCCAGCAGCTTAGATATCGTTCGTGATGAGCAGTTCTTC
>.|.|TRBV27|TRBJ1-1
CASRERLNTEAFF
TGTGCCAGCAGAGAACGGTTGAACACTGAAGCTTTCTTT
>.|.|TRBV27|TRBJ2-7
CASSLSEDGQSYEQYF
TGTGCCAGCAGTTTATCGGAGGACGGCCAGTCCTACGAGCAGTACTTC
>.|.|TRBV29-1|TRBJ2-2
CSATPQTARELFF
TGCAGCGCTACTCCACAGACAGCCAGGGAGCTGTTTTTT
>.|TRBD1|TRBV27|TRBJ2-7
CASSYDRAVDEQYF
TGTGCCAGCAGTTATGACAGGGCGGTGGACGAGCAGTACTTC